The entry that follows covers one TCR beta chain sequence. It was with a sample-barcoded 5' primer and a J-beta primer mix that a second PCR of about 7 to 12 cycles was run. TCRdb re-called the 5' RACE reads with MiXCR, one entry per CDR3 protein. Counted here are about 1.7 million distinct CDR3 sequences, 28% occurring once; the ten biggest clones make up approximately 7.7%. The entry originates in a study of blood T cells in healthy people across ages. As for the study in general: The template switching approach captured approximately one barcoded beta molecule for every two T cells.

Material for sequencing was blood. This receptor was taken from a woman aged 25 to 39 in good health.

In DNA, the CDR3 is TGTGCCAGCATGGGACTACTGAACACCGGGGAGCTGTTTTTT. Translation gives CASMGLLNTGELFF. The chain recombines TRBV2 with TRBJ2-2, with TRBD2 matching over 7 bases. The germline V gene encodes CDR1 SNHLY and CDR2 FYNNEI. V trimming: 7 bases; J trimming: 1 base; junction bases outside the gene matches: 3. This CDR3 has 14 residues.